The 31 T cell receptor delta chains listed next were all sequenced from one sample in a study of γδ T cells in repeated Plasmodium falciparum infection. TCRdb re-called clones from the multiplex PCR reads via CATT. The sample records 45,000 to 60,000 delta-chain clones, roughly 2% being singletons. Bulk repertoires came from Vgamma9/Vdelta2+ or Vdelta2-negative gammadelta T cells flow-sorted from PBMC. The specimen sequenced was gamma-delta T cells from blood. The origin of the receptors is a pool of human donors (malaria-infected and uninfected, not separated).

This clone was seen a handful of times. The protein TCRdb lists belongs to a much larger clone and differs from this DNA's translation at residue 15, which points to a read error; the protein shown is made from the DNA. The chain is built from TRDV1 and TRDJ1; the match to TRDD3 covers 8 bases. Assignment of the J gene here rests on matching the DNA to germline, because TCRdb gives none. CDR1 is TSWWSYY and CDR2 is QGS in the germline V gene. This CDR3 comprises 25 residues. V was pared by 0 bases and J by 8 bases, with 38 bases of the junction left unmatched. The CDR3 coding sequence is TGTGCTCTTGGGGAACTAGACCGTGACTTCCGACAGTACCTGCACTGGGGGTCCGGACGAAAGAAACTCATCTTT. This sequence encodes CALGELDRDFRQYLHWGSGRKKLIF.

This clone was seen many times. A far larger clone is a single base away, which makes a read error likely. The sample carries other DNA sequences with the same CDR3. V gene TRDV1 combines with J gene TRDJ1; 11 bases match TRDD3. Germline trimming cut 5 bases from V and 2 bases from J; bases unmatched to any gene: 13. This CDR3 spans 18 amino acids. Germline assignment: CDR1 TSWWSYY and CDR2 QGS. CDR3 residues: CALGKPYWGIAGTDKLIF. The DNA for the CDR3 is TGTGCTCTTGGGAAACCGTACTGGGGGATAGCGGGTACCGATAAACTCATCTTT.

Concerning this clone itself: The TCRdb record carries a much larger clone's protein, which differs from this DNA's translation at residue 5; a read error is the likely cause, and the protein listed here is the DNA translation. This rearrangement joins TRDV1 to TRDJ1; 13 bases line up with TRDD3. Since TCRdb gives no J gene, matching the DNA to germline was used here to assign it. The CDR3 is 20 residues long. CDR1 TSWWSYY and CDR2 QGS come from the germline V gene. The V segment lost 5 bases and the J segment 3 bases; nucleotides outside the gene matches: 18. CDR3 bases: TGTGCTCTTGGGAACGCATTCCCTTACTGGGGGATACGGGGGGCCGATAAACTCATCTTT. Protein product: CALGNAFPYWGIRGADKLIF.

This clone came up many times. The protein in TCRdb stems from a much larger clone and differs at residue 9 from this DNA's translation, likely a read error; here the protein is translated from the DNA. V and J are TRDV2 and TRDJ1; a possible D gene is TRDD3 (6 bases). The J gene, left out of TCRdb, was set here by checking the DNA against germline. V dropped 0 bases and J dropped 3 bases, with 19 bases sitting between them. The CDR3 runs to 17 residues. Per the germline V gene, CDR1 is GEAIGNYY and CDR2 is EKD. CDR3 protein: CACDTPWVEDTSDKLIF. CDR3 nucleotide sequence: TGTGCCTGTGACACCCCATGGGTGGAGGATACCTCCGATAAACTCATCTTT.

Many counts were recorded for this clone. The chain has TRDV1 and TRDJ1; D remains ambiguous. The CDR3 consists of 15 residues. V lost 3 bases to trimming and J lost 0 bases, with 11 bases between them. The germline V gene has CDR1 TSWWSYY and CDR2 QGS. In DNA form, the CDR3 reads TGTGCTCTTGGGGATATACCGCTGTACACCGATAAACTCATCTTT. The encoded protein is CALGDIPLYTDKLIF.

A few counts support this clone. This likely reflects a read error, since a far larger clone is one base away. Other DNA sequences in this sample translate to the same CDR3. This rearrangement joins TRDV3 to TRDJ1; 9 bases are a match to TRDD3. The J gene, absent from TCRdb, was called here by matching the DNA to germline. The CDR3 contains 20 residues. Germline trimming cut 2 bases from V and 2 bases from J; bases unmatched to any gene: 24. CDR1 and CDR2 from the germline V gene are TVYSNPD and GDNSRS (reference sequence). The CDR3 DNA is TGTGCCTTTTTGTCTCCTACGTCAACCTATTTGCTGGGGGATACCGATAAACTCATCTTT. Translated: CAFLSPTSTYLLGDTDKLIF.

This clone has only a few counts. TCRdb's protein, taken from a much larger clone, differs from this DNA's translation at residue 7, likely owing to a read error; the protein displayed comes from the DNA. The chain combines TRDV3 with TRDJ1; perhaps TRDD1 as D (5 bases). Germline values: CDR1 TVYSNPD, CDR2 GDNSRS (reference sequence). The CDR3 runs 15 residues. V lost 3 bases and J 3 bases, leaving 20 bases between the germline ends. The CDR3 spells CAFPARQIVADKLIF. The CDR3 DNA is TGTGCCTTCCCGGCCCGGCAGATAGTCGCCGATAAACTCATCTTT.

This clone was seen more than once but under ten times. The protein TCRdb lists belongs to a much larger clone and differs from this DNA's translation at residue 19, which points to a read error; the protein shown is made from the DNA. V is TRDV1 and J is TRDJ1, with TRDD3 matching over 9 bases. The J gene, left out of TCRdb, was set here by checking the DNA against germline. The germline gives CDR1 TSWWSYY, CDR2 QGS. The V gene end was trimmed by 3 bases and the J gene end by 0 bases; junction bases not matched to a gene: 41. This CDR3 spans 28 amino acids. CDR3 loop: CALGDWGNNFPLEWGIRPVGLYTDKLIF. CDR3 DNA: TGTGCTCTTGGGGACTGGGGGAATAACTTTCCTCTTGAGTGGGGGATAAGACCTGTTGGTCTGTACACCGATAAACTCATCTTT.

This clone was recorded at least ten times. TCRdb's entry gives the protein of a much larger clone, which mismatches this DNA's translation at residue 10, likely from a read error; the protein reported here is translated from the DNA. The CDR3 DNA is TGTGCTCTTGGGGAAAAAGTCCCCTACCTCCTTCTTGGACCCTCGGGGGATAAACTCATCTTT. It is translated as CALGEKVPYLLLGPSGDKLIF. The gene calls are TRDV1 and TRDJ1, with D possibly being TRDD2 (5 bases). The J gene, not given by TCRdb, was assigned here from a germline match of the nucleotide sequence. With 2 bases removed from V and 5 bases from J, the gap between germline ends came to 33 bases. CDR3 length: 21 residues. Germline CDR1 reads TSWWSYY; CDR2 reads QGS.

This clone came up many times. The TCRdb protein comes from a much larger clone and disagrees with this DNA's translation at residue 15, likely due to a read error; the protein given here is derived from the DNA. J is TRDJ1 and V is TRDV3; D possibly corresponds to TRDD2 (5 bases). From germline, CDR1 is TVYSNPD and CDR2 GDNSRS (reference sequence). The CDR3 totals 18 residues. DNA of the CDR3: TGCGCCTTTAGTGAGCCTACGGCATACTGCTCCCTCACCGATAGACTCATCTTT. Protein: CAFSEPTAYCSLTDRLIF.

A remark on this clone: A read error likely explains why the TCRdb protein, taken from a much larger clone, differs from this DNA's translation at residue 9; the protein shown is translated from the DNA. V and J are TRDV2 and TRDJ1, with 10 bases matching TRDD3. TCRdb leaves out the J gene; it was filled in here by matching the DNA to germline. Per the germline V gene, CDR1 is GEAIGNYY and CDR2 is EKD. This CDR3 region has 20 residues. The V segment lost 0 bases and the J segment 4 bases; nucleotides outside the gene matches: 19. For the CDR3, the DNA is TGTGCCTGTGACACCGGCACCACTCATAGGTGGGGGATACATAGCGATAAACTCATCTTT. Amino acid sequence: CACDTGTTHRWGIHSDKLIF.

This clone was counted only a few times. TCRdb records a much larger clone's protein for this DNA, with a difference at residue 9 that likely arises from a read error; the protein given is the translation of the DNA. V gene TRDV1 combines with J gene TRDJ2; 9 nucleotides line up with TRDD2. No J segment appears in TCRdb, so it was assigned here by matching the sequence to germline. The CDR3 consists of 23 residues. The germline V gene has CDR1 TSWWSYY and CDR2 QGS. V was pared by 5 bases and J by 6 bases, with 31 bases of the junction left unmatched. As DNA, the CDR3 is TGTGCTCTTGGGTTACCCTCCCTTGCCTTCCTACTGGAAAATACCATATGGTCAGCACAACTCTTCTTT. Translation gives CALGLPSLAFLLENTIWSAQLFF.

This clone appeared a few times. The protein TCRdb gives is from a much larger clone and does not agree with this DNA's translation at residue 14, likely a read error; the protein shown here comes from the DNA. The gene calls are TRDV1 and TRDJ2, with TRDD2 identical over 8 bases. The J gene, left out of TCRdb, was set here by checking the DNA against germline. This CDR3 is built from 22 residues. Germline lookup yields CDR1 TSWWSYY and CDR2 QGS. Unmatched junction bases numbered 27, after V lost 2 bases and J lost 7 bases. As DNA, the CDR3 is TGTGCTCTTGGGGAAGCGCAGCTTCCTACGTTTGGCTGGGAGTTAGTTGGAGCACAACTCTTCTTT. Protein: CALGEAQLPTFGWELVGAQLFF.

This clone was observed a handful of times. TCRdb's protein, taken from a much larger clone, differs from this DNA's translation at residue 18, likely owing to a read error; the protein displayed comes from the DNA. The CDR3 here is CALGPGFRNWGTPPLAKPIF. CDR3 nucleotide sequence: TGTGCTCTTGGGCCCGGGTTCCGAAACTGGGGGACCCCCCCCCTTGCGAAACCCATCTTT. TRDV1 is the V gene, and the J gene was not called; TRDD3 is the table's D call and was not checked against the DNA. This CDR3 is built from 20 residues. Germline assignment: CDR1 TSWWSYY and CDR2 QGS.

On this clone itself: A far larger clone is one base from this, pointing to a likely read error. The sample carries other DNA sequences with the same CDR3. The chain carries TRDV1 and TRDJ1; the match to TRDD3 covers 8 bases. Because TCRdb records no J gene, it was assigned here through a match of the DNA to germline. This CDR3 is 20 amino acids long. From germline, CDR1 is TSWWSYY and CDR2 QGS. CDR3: CALGEVYPRRMGDWTDKLIF. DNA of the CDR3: TGCGCTCTTGGGGAAGTGTATCCCAGGAGGATGGGGGATTGGACCGATAAACTCATCTTT.

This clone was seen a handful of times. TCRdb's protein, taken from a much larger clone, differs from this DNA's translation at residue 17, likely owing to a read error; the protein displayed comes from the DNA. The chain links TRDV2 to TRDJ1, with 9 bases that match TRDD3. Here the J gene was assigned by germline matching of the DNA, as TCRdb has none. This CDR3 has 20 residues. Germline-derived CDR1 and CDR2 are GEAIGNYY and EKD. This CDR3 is CACDRLLGDSLDRHTDRLIF. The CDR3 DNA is TGTGCCTGTGACAGACTGCTGGGGGATTCGCTAGACCGACACACCGATAGACTCATCTTT.

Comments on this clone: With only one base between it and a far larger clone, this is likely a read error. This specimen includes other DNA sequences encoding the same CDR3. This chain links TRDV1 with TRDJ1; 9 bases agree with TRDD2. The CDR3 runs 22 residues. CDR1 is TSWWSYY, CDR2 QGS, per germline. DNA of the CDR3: TGTGCACTTGGGGAACTGCATACCACCCGCCTTCCTACTTTCAGTTTTACCGATAAACTCATCTTT. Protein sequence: CALGELHTTRLPTFSFTDKLIF.

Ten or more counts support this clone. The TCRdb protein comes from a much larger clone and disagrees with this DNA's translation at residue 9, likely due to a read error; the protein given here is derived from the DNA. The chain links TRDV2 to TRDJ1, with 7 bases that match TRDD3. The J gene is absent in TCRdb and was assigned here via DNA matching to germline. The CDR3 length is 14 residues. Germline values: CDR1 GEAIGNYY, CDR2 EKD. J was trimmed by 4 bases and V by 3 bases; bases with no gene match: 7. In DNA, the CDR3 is TGTGCCTGTGACTCACTGGGGACTATCGATAAACTCATCTTT. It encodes CACDSLGTIDKLIF.

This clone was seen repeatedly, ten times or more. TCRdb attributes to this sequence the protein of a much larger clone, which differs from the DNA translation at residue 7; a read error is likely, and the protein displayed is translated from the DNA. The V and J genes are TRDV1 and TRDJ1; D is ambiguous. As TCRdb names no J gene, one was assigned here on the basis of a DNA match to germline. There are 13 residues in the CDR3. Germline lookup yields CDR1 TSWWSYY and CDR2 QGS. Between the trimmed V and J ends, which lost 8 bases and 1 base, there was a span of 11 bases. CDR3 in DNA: TGTGCTCTTACTCTTTCCGGCACCGATAAACTCATCTTT. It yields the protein CALTLSGTDKLIF.

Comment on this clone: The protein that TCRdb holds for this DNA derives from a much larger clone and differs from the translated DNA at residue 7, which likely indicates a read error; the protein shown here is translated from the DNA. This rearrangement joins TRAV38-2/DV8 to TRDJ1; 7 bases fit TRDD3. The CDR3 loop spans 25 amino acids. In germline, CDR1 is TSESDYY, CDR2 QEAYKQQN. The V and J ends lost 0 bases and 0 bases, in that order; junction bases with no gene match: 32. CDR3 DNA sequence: TGTGCTTATAGGAGCGGGGATCCTCTACATTGGGGGAATCTAACGTACCCCAAGTACACCGATAAACTCATCTTT. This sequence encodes CAYRSGDPLHWGNLTYPKYTDKLIF.

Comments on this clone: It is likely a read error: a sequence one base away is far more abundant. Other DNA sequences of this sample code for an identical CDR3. The chain's CDR3 is CACDTVGYTDKLIF. The CDR3, as DNA: TGTGCCTGTGACACCGTAGGGTACACCGATAAACTCATCTTT. V gene TRDV2 combines with J gene TRDJ1; D unclear. The J gene comes from matching the DNA to germline here; TCRdb lacks it. The CDR3 spans 14 residues. Trimming removed 0 bases from V and 0 bases from J, with 7 bases in between. Germline V gene data show CDR1 as GEAIGNYY and CDR2 as EKD.

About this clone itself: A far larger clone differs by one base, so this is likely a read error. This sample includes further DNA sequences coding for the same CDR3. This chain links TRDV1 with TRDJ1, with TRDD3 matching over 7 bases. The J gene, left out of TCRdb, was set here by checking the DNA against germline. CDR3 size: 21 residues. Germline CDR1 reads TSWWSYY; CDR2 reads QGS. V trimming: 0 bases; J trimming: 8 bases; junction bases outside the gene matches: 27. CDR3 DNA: TGTGCTCTTGGGGAACTAGGCTTCTCACCCTTTACTGGGGACAGATTGGGGAAACTCATCTTT. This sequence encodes CALGELGFSPFTGDRLGKLIF.

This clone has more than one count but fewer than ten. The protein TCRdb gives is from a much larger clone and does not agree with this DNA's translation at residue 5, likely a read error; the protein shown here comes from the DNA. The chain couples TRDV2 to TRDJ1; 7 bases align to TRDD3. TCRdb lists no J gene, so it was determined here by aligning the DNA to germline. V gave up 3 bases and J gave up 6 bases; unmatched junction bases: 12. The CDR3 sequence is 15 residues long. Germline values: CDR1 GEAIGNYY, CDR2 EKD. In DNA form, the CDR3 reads TGTGCCTGTGACGCCGTCGGGGGATCCTATAATAAACTCATCTTT. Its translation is CACDAVGGSYNKLIF.

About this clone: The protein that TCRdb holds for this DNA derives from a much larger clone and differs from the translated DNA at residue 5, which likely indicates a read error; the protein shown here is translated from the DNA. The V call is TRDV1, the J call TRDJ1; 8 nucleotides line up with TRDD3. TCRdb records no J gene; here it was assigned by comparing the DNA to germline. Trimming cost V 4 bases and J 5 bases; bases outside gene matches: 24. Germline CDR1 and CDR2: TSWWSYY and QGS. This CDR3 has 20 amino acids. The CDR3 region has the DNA TGTGCTCTTGGGGGACTAGAGGTGCGTAGGGGATACAGGAGGGGAGATAAACTCATCTTT. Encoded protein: CALGGLEVRRGYRRGDKLIF.

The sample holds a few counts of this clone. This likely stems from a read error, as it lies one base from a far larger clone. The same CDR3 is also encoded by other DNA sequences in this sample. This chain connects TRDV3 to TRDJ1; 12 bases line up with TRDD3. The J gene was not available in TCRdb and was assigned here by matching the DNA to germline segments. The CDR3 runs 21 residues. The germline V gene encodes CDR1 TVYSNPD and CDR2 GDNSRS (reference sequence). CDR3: CAFPIPPKAGGYGKYTDKLIF. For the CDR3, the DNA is TGCGCCTTTCCGATCCCTCCTAAAGCTGGGGGATACGGAAAGTACACCGATAAACTCATCTTT.

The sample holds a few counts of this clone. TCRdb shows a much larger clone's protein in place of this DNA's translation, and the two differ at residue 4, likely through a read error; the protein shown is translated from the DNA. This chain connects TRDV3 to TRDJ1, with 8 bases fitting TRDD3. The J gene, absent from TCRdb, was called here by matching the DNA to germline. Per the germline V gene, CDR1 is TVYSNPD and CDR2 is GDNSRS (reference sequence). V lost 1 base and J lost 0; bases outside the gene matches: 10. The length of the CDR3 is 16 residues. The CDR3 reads CAFNYWGPAYTDKLIF. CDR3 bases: TGTGCCTTTAATTACTGGGGGCCAGCGTACACCGATAAACTCATCTTT. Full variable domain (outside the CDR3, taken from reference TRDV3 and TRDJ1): CDKVTQSSPDQTVASGSEVVLLCTYDTVYSNPDLFWYRIRPDYSFQFVFYGDNSRSEGADFTQGRFSVKHILTQKAFHLVISPVRTEDSATYYCAFNYWGPAYTDKLIFGKGTRVTVEP.

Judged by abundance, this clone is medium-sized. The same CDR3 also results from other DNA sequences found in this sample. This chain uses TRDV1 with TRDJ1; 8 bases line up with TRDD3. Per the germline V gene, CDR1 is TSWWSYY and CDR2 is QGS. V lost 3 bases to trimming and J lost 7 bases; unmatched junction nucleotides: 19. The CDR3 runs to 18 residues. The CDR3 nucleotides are TGTGCTCTTGGGGACCCCTTTCCTTGGGTACTGGGGGTTCCTAAACTCATCTTT. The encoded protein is CALGDPFPWVLGVPKLIF.

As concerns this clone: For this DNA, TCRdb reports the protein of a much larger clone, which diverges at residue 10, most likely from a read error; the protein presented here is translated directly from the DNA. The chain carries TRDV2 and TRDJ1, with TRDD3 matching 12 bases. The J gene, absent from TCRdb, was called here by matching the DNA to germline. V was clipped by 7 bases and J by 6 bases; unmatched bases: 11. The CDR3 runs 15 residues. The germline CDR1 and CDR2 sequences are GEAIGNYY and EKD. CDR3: CAWATGGYYENKLIF. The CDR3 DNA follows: TGTGCCTGGGCTACTGGGGGATACTATGAGAATAAACTCATCTTT.

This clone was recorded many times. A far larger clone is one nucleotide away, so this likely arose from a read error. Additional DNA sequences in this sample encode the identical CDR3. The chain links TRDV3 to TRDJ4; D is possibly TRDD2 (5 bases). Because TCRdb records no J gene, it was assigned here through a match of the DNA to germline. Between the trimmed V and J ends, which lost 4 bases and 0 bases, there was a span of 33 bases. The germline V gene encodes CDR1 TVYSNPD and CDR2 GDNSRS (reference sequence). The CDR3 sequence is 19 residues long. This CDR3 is CASTITPSPRRRLARPLIF. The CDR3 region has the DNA TGTGCCTCCACAATCACTCCTTCACCTCGACGGCGTCTGGCCAGACCCCTGATCTTT.

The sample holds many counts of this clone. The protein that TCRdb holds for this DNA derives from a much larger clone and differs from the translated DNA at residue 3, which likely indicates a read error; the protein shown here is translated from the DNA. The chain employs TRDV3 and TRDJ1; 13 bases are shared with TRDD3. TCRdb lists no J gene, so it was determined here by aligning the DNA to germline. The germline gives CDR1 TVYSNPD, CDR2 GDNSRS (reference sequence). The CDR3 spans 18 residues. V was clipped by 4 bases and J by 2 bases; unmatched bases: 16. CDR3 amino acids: CASGGLYWGIRKTDKLIF. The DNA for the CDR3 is TGTGCCTCTGGAGGGCTTTACTGGGGGATACGAAAAACCGATAAACTCATCTTT.

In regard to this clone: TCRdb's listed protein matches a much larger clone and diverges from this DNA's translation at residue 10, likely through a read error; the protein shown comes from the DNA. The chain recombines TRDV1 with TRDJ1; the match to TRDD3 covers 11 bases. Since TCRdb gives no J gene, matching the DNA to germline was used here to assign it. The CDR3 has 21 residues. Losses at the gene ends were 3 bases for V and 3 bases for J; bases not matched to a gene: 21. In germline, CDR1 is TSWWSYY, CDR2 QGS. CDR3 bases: TGTGCTCTTGGGGACCGACAAACTATAGCTGGGGGATACAGGGGAGCCGATAAACTCATCTTT. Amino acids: CALGDRQTIAGGYRGADKLIF.